The 17 T cell receptor beta chains below all came from one sample that was sequenced in a study of blood T cells in healthy people across ages. Next came a second PCR, run for about 6 to 12 cycles, which used a sample-barcoded 5' primer along with a J-beta primer mix. TCRdb reprocessed the 5' RACE reads with MiXCR, giving one entry per CDR3 protein. The data hold about 400,000 distinct CDR3 sequences, with roughly half observed a single time. Sequenced sample: blood. The receptors stem from a man aged 55 to 70 in good health.

V usage is TRBV5-1 and J usage is TRBJ2-1; 8 positions match TRBD1. CDR1 is SGHRS and CDR2 is YFSETQ in the germline V gene. With V trimmed by 0 bases and J by 7 bases, 12 bases remained unmatched. This CDR3 spans 17 amino acids. CDR3 bases: TGCGCCAGCAGCTTGGCTCCACCGGGACAGGCACCAAATGAGCAGTTCTTC. Translation: CASSLAPPGQAPNEQFF.

The V call is TRBV11-2, the J call TRBJ2-3, with a possible D match to TRBD2 (5 bases). The CDR3 extends over 14 amino acids. With 2 bases removed from V and 3 bases from J, the gap between germline ends came to 9 bases. Germline CDR1 SGHAT, CDR2 FQNNGV. CDR3 region: CASSLHEGTDTQYF. CDR3 DNA: TGTGCCAGCAGCTTACACGAGGGAACAGATACGCAGTATTTT.

This clonotype showed up many times. The gene calls are TRBV7-2 and TRBJ2-7; possibly TRBD1 for D (6 bases). This CDR3 is built from 15 residues. The germline gives CDR1 SGHTA, CDR2 FQGNSA. Trimming removed 1 base at V and 7 bases at J, with 17 bases between. The CDR3 protein is CASSLDSSRGWEQYF. The CDR3 bases are TGTGCCAGCAGCTTAGATTCTAGCAGGGGCTGGGAGCAGTACTTC. The variable domain in full, completed from reference TRBV7-2 and TRBJ2-7, reads GAGVSQSPSNKVTEKGKDVELRCDPISGHTALYWYRQSLGQGLEFLIYFQGNSAPDKSGLPSDRFSAERTGGSVSTLTIQRTQQEDSAVYLCASSLDSSRGWEQYFGPGTRLTVT.

The chain combines TRBV5-1 with TRBJ2-5; TRBD1 aligns across 9 bases. Germline assignment: CDR1 SGHRS and CDR2 YFSETQ. The CDR3 is 17 residues long. V lost 4 bases, J lost 1 base, and 11 bases stayed unmatched. In nucleotides, the CDR3 is TGCGCCAGCAGCCCGCCGGGACAGGGCGGCTTCCAAGAGACCCAGTACTTC. Translated: CASSPPGQGGFQETQYF.

This clonotype was seen once. The V gene is TRBV20-1, the J gene TRBJ2-1; 7 bases agree with TRBD2. The V segment lost 7 bases and the J segment 7 bases; nucleotides outside the gene matches: 10. The CDR3 consists of 13 residues. From germline, CDR1 is DFQATT and CDR2 SNEGSKA (reference sequence). Here the CDR3 DNA reads TGCAGTGGGTGCATCGCGGGGGAGAATGAGCAGTTCTTC. It translates to CSGCIAGENEQFF.

V usage is TRBV5-5 and J usage is TRBJ2-5; D gene unclear. Germline CDR1 and CDR2: SGHKS and YYEKEE (reference sequence). The V end lost 2 bases, the J end lost 11 bases, and 10 bases lay between the germline ends. The CDR3 totals 11 residues. CDR3 coding DNA: TGTGCCAGCAGCTTAAGGTTGGAGCAGTACTTC. Protein product: CASSLRLEQYF. The full variable domain, rest sourced from reference TRBV5-5 and TRBJ2-5, is DAGVTQSPTHLIKTRGQQVTLRCSPISGHKSVSWYQQVLGQGPQFIFQYYEKEERGRGNFPDRFSARQFPNYSSELNVNALLLGDSALYLCASSLRLEQYFGPGTRLLVL.

The chain employs TRBV20-1 and TRBJ2-7, with 8 nucleotides matching TRBD1. Germline V gene sequence: CDR1 DFQATT, CDR2 SNEGSKA (reference sequence). The CDR3 totals 15 residues. Trimming at V came to 0 bases and at J to 3 bases, leaving 7 bases not matched to a gene. The DNA for the CDR3 is TGCAGTGCTAGAGATGGGACAGGACTAAGCTACGAGCAGTACTTC. Its translation: CSARDGTGLSYEQYF.

This clonotype turned up a few times. The chain carries TRBV27 and TRBJ2-7; D gene uncertain. The CDR3 runs 13 residues. V gave up 10 bases and J gave up 0 bases, with 13 bases separating them. Germline values: CDR1 MNHEY, CDR2 SMNVEV (reference sequence). CDR3 DNA: TGTGCCAACAAATTTTCGAGCTCCTACGAGCAGTACTTC. Protein product: CANKFSSSYEQYF.

V gene TRBV20-1 combines with J gene TRBJ2-7; the match to TRBD2 covers 11 bases. This CDR3 region has 14 residues. CDR1 and CDR2 (germline): DFQATT, SNEGSKA (reference sequence). V lost 5 bases to trimming and J lost 7 bases; unmatched junction nucleotides: 10. This CDR3 is CSADTSGGYNEQYF. CDR3 nucleotide sequence: TGCAGTGCTGATACTAGCGGGGGATACAATGAGCAGTACTTC.

This clonotype was found a few times. The DNA of the CDR3 is TGTGCCAGCAGTGTGAACGGGCTCCACTACGAGCAGTACTTC. It translates to CASSVNGLHYEQYF. The rearrangement uses TRBV27 and TRBJ2-7; D gene ambiguous. From germline, CDR1 is MNHEY and CDR2 SMNVEV (reference sequence). Deletions cut 5 bases from V and 3 bases from J, with 14 bases between. The CDR3 covers 14 residues.

The chain carries TRBV27 and TRBJ2-1, with a tentative D call TRBD1 (5 bases). Trimming shortened V by 1 base and J by 2 bases, and 9 bases separated the two germline ends. CDR3 size: 15 residues. CDR1 is MNHEY, CDR2 SMNVEV, per germline (reference sequence). CDR3: CASSLLQATYNEQFF. The CDR3 bases are TGTGCCAGCAGTTTATTACAGGCCACCTACAATGAGCAGTTCTTC.

V is TRBV11-3 and J is TRBJ2-5, with TRBD1 as a possible D gene (5 bases). V was cut by 1 base and J by 5 bases, with 14 bases left in between. This CDR3 is built from 15 residues. Germline V CDR1 and CDR2: SGHNT, YENEEA. CDR3 DNA sequence: TGTGCCAGCAGCTTAGCTTCGACAGTAGGGGAGACCCAGTACTTC. Translating gives CASSLASTVGETQYF. Variable domain in full (rest from reference TRBV11-3 and TRBJ2-5): EAGVVQSPRYKIIEKKQPVAFWCNPISGHNTLYWYLQNLGQGPELLIRYENEEAVDDSQLPKDRFSAERLKGVDSTLKIQPAELGDSAVYLCASSLASTVGETQYFGPGTRLLVL.

J is TRBJ2-5 and V is TRBV20-1; 8 positions agree with TRBD2. V dropped 1 base and J dropped 5; count of bases not matched to a gene: 12. The CDR3 sequence is 16 residues long. CDR1 is DFQATT, CDR2 SNEGSKA, per germline (reference sequence). CDR3 DNA sequence: TGCAGTGCTAGAGCGGGATCGGCGGGAGGAGGGGAGACCCAGTACTTC. Residues: CSARAGSAGGGETQYF.

V gene TRBV20-1 combines with J gene TRBJ2-3; D gene ambiguous. CDR3 size: 15 residues. V dropped 5 bases and J dropped 0 bases, with 15 bases sitting between them. Germline V gene sequence: CDR1 DFQATT, CDR2 SNEGSKA (reference sequence). The CDR3 DNA follows: TGCAGTGCTCCTGCGGTGGCATCCAGCACAGATACGCAGTATTTT. It codes for CSAPAVASSTDTQYF.

J is TRBJ2-7 and V is TRBV6-2 or TRBV6-3, with 8 bases matching TRBD1. Germline trimming cut 6 bases from V and 0 bases from J; bases unmatched to any gene: 4. CDR1 and CDR2 (germline): MNHEY, SVGEGT. This CDR3 has 14 amino acids. The CDR3 bases are TGTGCCAGCAGCGGGACAGGCCGCTCCTACGAGCAGTACTTC. This encodes CASSGTGRSYEQYF.

The chain combines TRBV20-1 with TRBJ1-1; TRBD1 aligns across 8 bases. CDR3 length equals 15 residues. The V gene's germline CDR1 is DFQATT and CDR2 SNEGSKA (reference sequence). V was clipped by 2 bases and J by 6 bases; unmatched bases: 11. CDR3 in DNA: TGCAGTGCTAGAATCAGGGGGCGCATTCATTCTGAAGCTTTCTTT. It yields the protein CSARIRGRIHSEAFF.

This chain joins TRBV7-9 and TRBJ1-2; D not resolved. Trimming took off 5 bases at V and 8 bases at J, with 15 bases between the two ends. Germline loops: CDR1 SEHNR, CDR2 FQNEAQ (reference sequence). CDR3 length: 13 amino acids. DNA of the CDR3: TGTGCCAGCAGCCCGAGGGCAGGCGGAGGCTACACCTTC. Its protein is CASSPRAGGGYTF.